The clone carrying this T cell receptor (beta chain) was counted between two and nine times. The antigen remains undetermined. These data originate in a study of CD8 T cell repertoires and HIV-1 epitope variants. Turning to the study itself: Twenty-five autologous and known Gag and Nef epitope variant peptides each stimulated T cells separately. Epitopes were three Gag families plus Nef HW9 and YT9. The baseline condition was 1M T cells left uncultured.

TCRdb's copy holds only in-frame clones and misses some; the assay was immunoSEQ multiplex PCR. Of fewer than 5,500 clones in the sample, roughly two thirds are singletons; the top ten hold about 41%. The clonotype comes from a male donor with HIV. Sample: cultured CD8+ T cells derived from PBMCs.

This CDR3 reads CASSLGGSFLNEQFF. The CDR3 coding sequence is TGTGCCAGCAGTTTGGGCGGGAGCTTCCTTAATGAGCAGTTCTTC. The chain uses TRBV28 and TRBJ2-1, with TRBD2 matching over 7 bases. V dropped 3 bases and J dropped 7; count of bases not matched to a gene: 9. CDR1 is MDHEN, CDR2 SYDVKM, per germline. This CDR3 spans 15 amino acids.